The 27 T cell receptor beta chains below all came from one sample that was sequenced in a study of early T cells in non-severe SARS-CoV-2 infection. Each CDR3 protein is one row after TCRdb ran MiXCR on the 5' RACE reads. The repertoire holds just under 65,000 distinct CDR3 sequences, approximately 9.2% seen once, with around an eighth in the top ten. This sample comprised whole blood, obtained at baseline. The receptors here all came from an adult who was a healthcare worker with PCR-confirmed SARS-CoV-2 infection or an uninfected control (not recorded which).

At least ten counts were recorded for this clonotype. V and J are TRBV27 and TRBJ2-1; tentatively, D is TRBD1 or TRBD2 (5 bases each). Germline values: CDR1 MNHEY, CDR2 SMNVEV (reference sequence). This CDR3 spans 14 amino acids. Trimming cost V 3 bases and J 4 bases, with 10 bases left between them. Here the CDR3 reads CASSFTGTYNEQFF. The CDR3 nucleotides read TGTGCCAGCAGTTTTACCGGGACGTACAATGAGCAGTTCTTC.

The chain carries TRBV20-1 and TRBJ2-7, with D possibly matching TRBD2 (5 bases). The germline V gene encodes CDR1 DFQATT and CDR2 SNEGSKA (reference sequence). V dropped 2 bases and J dropped 1 base, with 15 bases sitting between them. The CDR3 is 15 residues long. CDR3 region: CSARQSGSDSYEQYF. CDR3 sequence (DNA): TGCAGTGCTAGACAGAGCGGATCCGATTCCTACGAGCAGTACTTC.

This clonotype was detected many times. CDR3 DNA sequence: TGTGCCAGCAGTTACAGCTGGGGGAACTACGAGCAGTACTTC. This encodes CASSYSWGNYEQYF. This rearrangement joins TRBV6-5 to TRBJ2-7; D is perhaps TRBD1 or TRBD2 (5 bases each). Germline loops: CDR1 MNHEY, CDR2 SVGAGI. The V end lost 2 bases, the J end lost 3 bases, and 11 bases lay between the germline ends. There are 14 residues in the CDR3.

This clonotype was detected ten times or more. This chain links TRBV13 with TRBJ2-5; weak D call: TRBD1 (5 bases). Per germline, CDR1 PRHDT and CDR2 FYEKMQ (reference sequence). CDR3 length equals 14 residues. Trimming cost V 5 bases and J 5 bases, with 15 bases left between them. This CDR3 is CASSPRGGAETQYF. As DNA, the CDR3 is TGTGCCAGCAGCCCAAGGGGTGGAGCGGAGACCCAGTACTTC.

The gene calls are TRBV20-1 and TRBJ2-1; 10 bases are a match to TRBD2. Germline V lookup: CDR1 DFQATT, CDR2 SNEGSKA (reference sequence). V dropped 3 bases and J dropped 9; count of bases not matched to a gene: 11. The CDR3 is 15 residues long. CDR3 in amino acids: CSASPLAGDQSEQFF. Written as DNA, the CDR3 is TGCAGTGCTAGCCCCCTAGCGGGAGATCAGAGTGAGCAGTTCTTC.

This clonotype was detected a few times. V usage is TRBV9 and J usage is TRBJ2-6; weak D call: TRBD1 (6 bases). Per germline, CDR1 SGDLS and CDR2 YYNGEE. The length of the CDR3 is 15 residues. Trimming removed 7 bases at V and 2 bases at J, with 13 bases between. CDR3 sequence: CASGTRGTGANVLTF. The CDR3 DNA reads as TGTGCCAGCGGCACCAGGGGCACTGGGGCCAACGTCCTGACTTTC. Drawing the rest from reference TRBV9 and TRBJ2-6, the complete variable domain is DSGVTQTPKHLITATGQRVTLRCSPRSGDLSVYWYQQSLDQGLQFLIQYYNGEERAKGNILERFSAQQFPDLHSELNLSSLELGDSALYFCASGTRGTGANVLTFGAGSRLTVL.

J is TRBJ2-1 and V is TRBV19; D remains ambiguous. Trimming removed 1 base at V and 0 bases at J, with 4 bases between. This CDR3 comprises 14 residues. CDR1 and CDR2 from the germline V gene are LNHDA and SQIVND (reference sequence). CDR3 bases: TGTGCCAGTAGTATAGCGGTCTCCTACAATGAGCAGTTCTTC. This sequence encodes CASSIAVSYNEQFF.

This clonotype showed up just a few times. CDR3 region: CASHGVPYNEQFF. The CDR3 DNA reads TGTGCCAGCCACGGTGTACCGTACAATGAGCAGTTCTTC. This chain joins TRBV21-1 and TRBJ2-1. TRBV21-1 is a pseudogene segment. The CDR3 runs 13 residues.

This chain joins TRBV18 and TRBJ2-7; either TRBD1 or TRBD2 may fit D (7 bases each). Germline V gives CDR1 KGHSH, CDR2 LQKENI. Trimming cost V 3 bases and J 2 bases, with 17 bases left between them. The CDR3 has 16 residues. The CDR3 protein is CASSPQGGARAYEQYF. Here the CDR3 DNA reads TGTGCCAGCTCACCCCAGGGGGGGGCAAGGGCCTACGAGCAGTACTTC.

This clonotype has ten or more counts. The genes are TRBV12-3 or TRBV12-4 and TRBJ2-7; D is unresolved. The ends were cut back, 3 bases at V and 3 bases at J, with 9 bases in the middle. The CDR3 totals 13 residues. This CDR3 reads CASSLERSYEQYF. DNA of the CDR3: TGTGCCAGCAGTTTGGAACGGAGCTACGAGCAGTACTTC.

The V gene is TRBV6-5, the J gene TRBJ2-7, with 9 bases fitting TRBD1. The germline gives CDR1 MNHEY, CDR2 SVGAGI. CDR3 length: 14 residues. V trimming: 6 bases; J trimming: 4 bases; junction bases outside the gene matches: 7. CDR3 residues: CASSRGQGNYEQYF. Here the CDR3 DNA reads TGTGCCAGCAGCCGGGGACAGGGTAATTACGAGCAGTACTTC.

In its sample, this clonotype was seen many times. J is TRBJ2-3 and V is TRBV7-9; D is unresolved. V gave up 4 bases and J gave up 10 bases, with 12 bases separating them. The CDR3 spans 12 residues. Germline CDR1 reads SEHNR; CDR2 reads FQNEAQ (reference sequence). CDR3 nucleotides: TGTGCCAGCAGCTGGGATGGGCTTGCGCAGTATTTT. It is translated as CASSWDGLAQYF.

The V gene is TRBV25-1, the J gene TRBJ2-4; 9 positions agree with TRBD1. V gave up 3 bases and J gave up 8 bases; unmatched junction bases: 2. This CDR3 contains 13 residues. CDR1 MGHDK and CDR2 SYGVNS come from the germline V gene. For the CDR3, the DNA is TGTGCCAGCAGTGAGCGGGACAGGGACATTCAGTACTTC. This translates into CASSERDRDIQYF.

This clonotype turned up a few times. The genes are TRBV5-4 and TRBJ2-5, with D perhaps matching TRBD2 (6 bases). V was shortened by 0 bases and J by 7 bases, with 13 bases between the two germline ends. The CDR3 has 14 amino acids. Looked up from germline, CDR1 is SGHNT and CDR2 is YYREEE (reference sequence). The CDR3: CASSLELAVRTQYF. CDR3 sequence (DNA): TGTGCCAGCAGCTTGGAACTAGCTGTAAGGACCCAGTACTTC.

This clonotype has ten or more counts. This chain links TRBV7-9 with TRBJ2-7; TRBD1 agrees at 7 bases. V shed 5 bases and J 5 bases; nucleotides not matched to a gene: 15. CDR3 length: 16 amino acids. Germline loops: CDR1 SEHNR, CDR2 FQNEAQ (reference sequence). The CDR3: CASSAQGDSVSHEQYF. CDR3 in DNA: TGTGCCAGCAGCGCCCAAGGGGACAGCGTTTCCCACGAGCAGTACTTC.

This clonotype was found many times. This chain joins TRBV28 and TRBJ2-6; D unresolved. Trimming left V 3 bases short and J 2 bases short, with 5 bases between. Per germline, CDR1 MDHEN and CDR2 SYDVKM. The CDR3 sequence is 14 residues long. The CDR3 is CASSFPAGANVLTF. CDR3 DNA: TGTGCCAGCAGTTTTCCGGCTGGGGCCAACGTCCTGACTTTC.

This clonotype was observed a handful of times. The chain couples TRBV19 to TRBJ2-7, with TRBD1 identical over 11 bases. CDR1 and CDR2 (germline): LNHDA, SQIVND (reference sequence). There are 15 residues in the CDR3. The J segment lost 3 bases and the V segment lost 6 bases, leaving 7 bases of the junction unmatched. The CDR3 here is CASSYSGTGGYEQYF. The CDR3, as DNA: TGTGCCAGTAGCTATTCCGGGACAGGGGGCTACGAGCAGTACTTC.

This clonotype has at least ten counts. This sequence joins TRBV12-3 or TRBV12-4 and TRBJ2-3; TRBD2 aligns across 7 bases. This CDR3 region has 14 residues. J was trimmed by 3 bases and V by 4 bases; bases with no gene match: 4. CDR3 nucleotide sequence: TGTGCCAGCAGTTCCCTGGGGGGGACAGATACGCAGTATTTT. Amino acid sequence: CASSSLGGTDTQYF.

This clonotype was recorded many times. V usage is TRBV7-2 and J usage is TRBJ2-3; 11 nucleotides agree with TRBD2. Germline-derived CDR1 and CDR2 are SGHTA and FQGNSA. The CDR3 sequence is 14 residues long. The J segment lost 5 bases and the V segment lost 6 bases, leaving 4 bases of the junction unmatched. DNA for the CDR3: TGTGCCAGCAGTACTAGCGGGAGACAAGATACGCAGTATTTT. This translates into CASSTSGRQDTQYF.

In this sample, this clonotype is medium-sized. The chain recombines TRBV6-2 or TRBV6-3 with TRBJ1-1; TRBD1 matches 7 bases. The germline CDR1 and CDR2 sequences are MNHEY and SVGEGT. The CDR3 is 11 amino acids. V was clipped by 6 bases and J by 11 bases; unmatched bases: 6. CDR3 protein: CASSTGTAAFF. The CDR3 nucleotides are TGTGCCAGCAGCACCGGGACAGCGGCTTTCTTT.

This chain links TRBV12-3 or TRBV12-4 with TRBJ2-7; the match to TRBD1 covers 9 bases. The V segment lost 6 bases and the J segment 6 bases; nucleotides outside the gene matches: 6. The CDR3 runs 13 residues. This chain's CDR3 is CASRLGTGFEQYF. The CDR3 bases are TGTGCCAGCAGGCTTGGGACAGGGTTCGAGCAGTACTTC.

This clonotype has at least ten counts. The chain employs TRBV30 and TRBJ1-1, with D perhaps matching TRBD1 (6 bases). Trimming shortened V by 5 bases and J by 2 bases, and 12 bases separated the two germline ends. The CDR3 is 13 residues long. CDR1 is GTSNPN, CDR2 SVGIG, per germline (reference sequence). The CDR3, as DNA: TGTGCCTGGGTGGACAGACCAAACACTGAAGCTTTCTTT. This gives the protein CAWVDRPNTEAFF.

This clonotype was picked up many times. The rearrangement links TRBV7-2 to TRBJ2-5; no clear D. V lost 0 bases to trimming and J lost 2 bases, with 13 bases between them. The CDR3 has 16 amino acids. Germline V lookup: CDR1 SGHTA, CDR2 FQGNSA. Here the CDR3 reads CASSLARPNIQETQYF. Written as DNA, the CDR3 is TGTGCCAGCAGCTTAGCGCGGCCTAACATACAAGAGACCCAGTACTTC. Drawing the rest from reference TRBV7-2 and TRBJ2-5, the complete variable domain is GAGVSQSPSNKVTEKGKDVELRCDPISGHTALYWYRQSLGQGLEFLIYFQGNSAPDKSGLPSDRFSAERTGGSVSTLTIQRTQQEDSAVYLCASSLARPNIQETQYFGPGTRLLVL.

In its sample, this clonotype was seen many times. The V gene is TRBV15, the J gene TRBJ2-2, with 8 bases identical to TRBD2. V was clipped by 3 bases and J by 4 bases; unmatched bases: 13. Looked up from germline, CDR1 is LNHNV and CDR2 is YYDKDF (reference sequence). This CDR3 contains 18 residues. CDR3: CATSSFGSGTLSTGELFF. The CDR3 DNA follows: TGTGCCACCAGCAGTTTCGGTAGCGGGACGCTGAGCACCGGGGAGCTGTTTTTT.

This clonotype was detected a few times. The chain is built from TRBV4-1 and TRBJ2-7; D gene ambiguous. Per germline, CDR1 MGHRA and CDR2 YSYEKL. The length of the CDR3 is 15 residues. Trimming took 1 base from V and 0 from J, leaving 10 bases between them. Here the CDR3 DNA reads TGCGCCAGCAGCCAAGTATCCGTGAGCTCCTACGAGCAGTACTTC. Protein sequence: CASSQVSVSSYEQYF.

The V call is TRBV10-3, the J call TRBJ2-3; tentative D call: TRBD2 (5 bases). The CDR3 runs to 13 residues. V dropped 11 bases and J dropped 10 bases, with 22 bases sitting between them. Germline lookup yields CDR1 ENHRY and CDR2 SYGVKD. The CDR3 coding sequence is TGTGCCGCTTCGCCGCTAGCAGGCGGTGCGCAGTATTTT. It specifies CAASPLAGGAQYF.

This clonotype has at least ten counts. The CDR3 reads CASSQDRANTEAFF. The CDR3 nucleotides are TGCGCCAGCAGCCAAGATCGGGCGAACACTGAAGCTTTCTTT. J is TRBJ1-1 and V is TRBV4-3; unclear D gene. Germline lookup yields CDR1 LGHNA and CDR2 YSLEER. V was pared by 0 bases and J by 1 base, with 6 bases between. The CDR3 extends over 14 amino acids.